This TCR beta chain was captured by sequencing in a study of blood T cell repertoires in COVID-19. Clones were read by immunoSEQ multiplex PCR, and TCRdb kept only the in-frame ones, dropping some. The sample includes some 300,000 clones, approximately 88% of them seen just once. The recovered donors of Cohort 3 showed two negative PCRs, clearance, or symptom resolution. Trimming pared 5 bases from V and 8 bases from J, leaving 18 bases between. Germline V gives CDR1 GTSNPN, CDR2 SVGIG (reference sequence). This CDR3 has 14 residues. The chain uses TRBV30 and TRBJ2-2, with a tentative D call TRBD2 (6 bases). Source material: PBMCs or T cells enriched from blood (not recorded which). This receptor was obtained from a woman between 25 and 40 years old who had recovered from COVID-19. CDR3 amino acids: CAWGTPIDTGELFF. Here the CDR3 DNA reads TGTGCCTGGGGGACTCCTATAGATACGGGGGAGCTGTTTTTT.